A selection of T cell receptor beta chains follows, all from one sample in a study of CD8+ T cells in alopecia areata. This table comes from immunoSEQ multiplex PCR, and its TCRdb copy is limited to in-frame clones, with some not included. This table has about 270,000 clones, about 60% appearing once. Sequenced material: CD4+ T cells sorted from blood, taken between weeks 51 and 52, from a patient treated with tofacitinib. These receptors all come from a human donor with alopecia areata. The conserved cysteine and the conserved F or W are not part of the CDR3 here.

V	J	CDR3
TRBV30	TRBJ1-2	AWSVRPNYGYT
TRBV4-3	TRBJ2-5	ASSRTDQETQY
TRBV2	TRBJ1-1	ASSVEQGAF
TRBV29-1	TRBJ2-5	SVALQETQY
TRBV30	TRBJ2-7	AWSYHRYEIHEQY
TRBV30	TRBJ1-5	AWSTGAGDNQPQH
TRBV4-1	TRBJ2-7	ASSQGPGTQTYEQY
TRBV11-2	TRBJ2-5	ASSGQDETQY
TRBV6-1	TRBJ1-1	ASSTRTSYEAF
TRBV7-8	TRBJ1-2	ASSLAKWGKGYGYT
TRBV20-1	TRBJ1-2	SLEGRYGYT
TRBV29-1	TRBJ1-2	SVGGRGDGYT
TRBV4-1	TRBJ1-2	ASRQLGQLYGYT
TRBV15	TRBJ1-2	ATSEAGRGGYGYT
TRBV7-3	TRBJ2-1	ASSSAGGPNEQF
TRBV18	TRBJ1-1	ASFSPLQGQGMNTEAF
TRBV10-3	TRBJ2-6	AIKRTGVPGANVLT
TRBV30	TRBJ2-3	AWRYADTQY
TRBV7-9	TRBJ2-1	ASRLGLADEQF
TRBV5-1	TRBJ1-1	ASSISGFVSAEAF
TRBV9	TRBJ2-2	ASSVRGLRNGPGELF
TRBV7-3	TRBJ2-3	ASSPQVADTQY
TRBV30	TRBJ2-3	AWKIRGSSTDTQY
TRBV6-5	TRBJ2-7	ASSPERGPSYEQY
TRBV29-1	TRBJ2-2	SVRWANTGELF
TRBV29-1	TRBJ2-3	SVEDPSGGRWTQY
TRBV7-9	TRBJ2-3	ASSTGTTSYTQY
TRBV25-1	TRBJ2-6	ASSEYRGSGANVLT
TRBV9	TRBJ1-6	ASSVDQSGSPLH
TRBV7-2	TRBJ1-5	ASSPPTSGVINLH
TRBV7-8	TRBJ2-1	ASSPRPDRGIYNEQF
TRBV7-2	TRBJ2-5	ASSYDRAGRAQY
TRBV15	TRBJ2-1	ATSRVSGHEQF